Given below is one T cell receptor (beta chain) in context. The CDR3 runs to 16 residues. Per germline, CDR1 SEHNR and CDR2 FQNEAQ (reference sequence). V trimming: 5 bases; J trimming: 4 bases; junction bases outside the gene matches: 9. Cohort placement rested on clinical history that participants reported themselves. The data originate from a study of blood T cell repertoires in COVID-19. Across the study: Samples representing acute and convalescent COVID-19 were sourced from the United States, Italy and Spain.

The authors' processing: Reference gene primer amplification gave estimated nucleated cell counts. Some clones are missing from TCRdb's copy, which holds only in-frame ones; the method was immunoSEQ multiplex PCR. V, J and clone size reflect that table, while D and trimming were determined from the DNA. The sample records hundreds of thousands of clones, over 75% being singletons. Source material: PBMCs or T cells enriched from blood (not recorded which). The genes are TRBV7-9 and TRBJ1-5, with 9 bases aligning to TRBD1. This clonotype was sampled from a man younger than 35 who had recovered from COVID-19. The CDR3 coding sequence is TGTGCCAGCAGCACCGATGCCGGGACAGGGAATCAGCCCCAGCATTTT. This sequence encodes CASSTDAGTGNQPQHF. Variable domain in full (rest from reference TRBV7-9 and TRBJ1-5): DTGVSQNPRHKITKRGQNVTFRCDPISEHNRLYWYRQTLGQGPEFLTYFQNEAQLEKSRLLSDRFSAERPKGSFSTLEIQRTEQGDSAMYLCASSTDAGTGNQPQHFGDGTRLSIL.